This T cell receptor (beta chain) appears in the sequencing data of a study of OX40 agonist ivuxolimab in advanced cancers. Study summary: Partial response was recorded in three patients: one hepatocellular carcinoma and two cutaneous melanoma cases. Study-wide findings and caveats: CD8+ T cells were the subset that, on average, had more expanded clones than CD4+. Some of the lowest clonal expansion was seen in partial responders at 0.1-3.0 mg/kg. Determination of antigen specificity was not performed for the expanded peripheral T cells.

As regards this clone: What it recognizes is unknown.

Method: immunoSEQ multiplex PCR; TCRdb's copy keeps in-frame clones and lacks some. This sample yields just over 90,000 clones, of which under 95% are seen a single time; 0.81% belongs to the top ten. This CDR3 region has 16 residues. CDR1 is MGHRA, CDR2 YSYEKL, per germline. Trimming cost V 0 bases and J 14 bases; bases outside gene matches: 15. The V call is TRBV4-1, the J call TRBJ2-1; 8 nucleotides align to TRBD2. This sequence originates from an adult with an advanced solid tumor such as melanoma, head and neck, liver or kidney cancer. The sample in question was CD4+ or CD8+ T cells sorted from blood, obtained in a trial of the OX40 agonist ivuxolimab. Written as DNA, the CDR3 is TGCGCCAGCAGCCAAGAGAGGCGAGGACGGGGGGGGCCAGAGTTCTTC. Amino acid sequence: CASSQERRGRGGPEFF.